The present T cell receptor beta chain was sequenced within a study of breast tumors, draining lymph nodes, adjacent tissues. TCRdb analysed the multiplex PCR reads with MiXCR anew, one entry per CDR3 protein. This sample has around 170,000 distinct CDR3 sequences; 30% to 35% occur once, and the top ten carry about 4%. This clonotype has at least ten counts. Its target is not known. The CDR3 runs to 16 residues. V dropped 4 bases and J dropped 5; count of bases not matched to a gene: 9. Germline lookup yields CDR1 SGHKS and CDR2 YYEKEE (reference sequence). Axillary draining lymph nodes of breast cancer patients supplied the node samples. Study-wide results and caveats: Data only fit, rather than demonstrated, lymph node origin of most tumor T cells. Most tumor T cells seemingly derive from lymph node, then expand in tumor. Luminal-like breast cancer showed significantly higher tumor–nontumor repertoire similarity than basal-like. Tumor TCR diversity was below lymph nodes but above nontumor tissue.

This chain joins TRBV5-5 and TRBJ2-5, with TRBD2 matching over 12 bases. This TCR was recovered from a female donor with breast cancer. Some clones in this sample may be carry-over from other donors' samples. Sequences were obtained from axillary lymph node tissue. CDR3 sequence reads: CASSRSTSGSTETQYF. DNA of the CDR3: TGTGCCAGCAGCCGATCGACTAGCGGGAGTACCGAGACCCAGTACTTC.